This T cell receptor (beta chain) was identified during a study of blood T cell repertoires in COVID-19. Overall study: Collection of acute and convalescent COVID-19 samples took place in the United States, Italy and Spain. T cells, B-cell-depleted T cells, or PBMCs provided the cDNA or gDNA that served as material.

The CDR3 has 14 residues. V shed 2 bases and J shed 6 bases, with 14 bases lying between them. Germline CDR1 is SGHRS and CDR2 is YFSETQ. Per the original methods: Amplified reference gene primers provided the basis for estimating nucleated cell counts. Some clones are missing from TCRdb's copy, which holds only in-frame ones; the method was immunoSEQ multiplex PCR. V, J and clone size reflect that table, while D and trimming were determined from the DNA. Seen here are 150,000 or so clones, around 78% observed once, and the top ten hold 4.5%. The receptor comes from a woman of 80 years or more with active or convalescent COVID-19. This sequence joins TRBV5-1 and TRBJ1-2, with a weak D call TRBD1 (6 bases). The material sequenced was peripheral blood. CDR3 nucleotide sequence: TGCGCCAGCAGCTTCACGCGTACAGGGAATGGCTACACCTTC. Its translation: CASSFTRTGNGYTF. Variable domain in full (rest from reference TRBV5-1 and TRBJ1-2): KAGVTQTPRYLIKTRGQQVTLSCSPISGHRSVSWYQQTPGQGLQFLFEYFSETQRNKGNFPGRFSGRQFSNSRSEMNVSTLELGDSALYLCASSFTRTGNGYTFGSGTRLTVV.